This entry lists 28 T cell receptor beta chains sequenced from one sample in a study of blood T cell repertoires in COVID-19. Clones were sequenced by immunoSEQ multiplex PCR, and TCRdb holds only the in-frame ones, with some missing. The repertoire includes about 120,000 clones, roughly 89% of them detected once, and approximately 2.3% sits in the top ten. The sequenced sample consisted of peripheral blood. These receptors all come from a woman in her 50s with acute or convalescent COVID-19.

This clone was observed a single time. This same CDR3 is encoded by further DNA sequences in the sample. V and J are TRBV30 and TRBJ1-1; D is unclear. The germline V gene has CDR1 GTSNPN and CDR2 SVGIG (reference sequence). Trimming took 1 base from V and 3 from J, leaving 6 bases between them. This CDR3 has 12 residues. CDR3 sequence (DNA): TGTGCCTGGAGTGACAGAGACACTGAAGCTTTCTTT. Its protein product is CAWSDRDTEAFF. The whole variable domain, filled in from reference TRBV30 and TRBJ1-1, reads SQTIHQWPATLVQPVGSPLSLECTVEGTSNPNLYWYRQAAGRGLQLLFYSVGIGQISSEVPQNLSASRPQDRQFILSSKKLLLSDSGFYLCAWSDRDTEAFFGQGTRLTVV.

The J gene is TRBJ1-2, the V gene TRBV6-5; 7 bases are shared with TRBD1. Germline V lookup: CDR1 MNHEY, CDR2 SVGAGI. Unmatched junction bases numbered 8, after V lost 5 bases and J lost 2 bases. There are 15 residues in the CDR3. The CDR3 sequence: CASSPTGAGNYGYTF. The CDR3 DNA reads TGTGCCAGCAGTCCCACAGGGGCCGGAAACTATGGCTACACCTTC.

The CDR3 region is CASSSLGGEQPQHF. Here the CDR3 DNA reads TGTGCCAGCAGCTCGCTCGGGGGAGAGCAGCCCCAGCATTTT. The chain recombines TRBV11-2 with TRBJ1-5; a weak D match, TRBD1 (5 bases). Germline CDR1 reads SGHAT; CDR2 reads FQNNGV. The CDR3 totals 14 residues. V lost 4 bases and J lost 7, with 14 bases in between. Full variable domain (rest looked up from reference TRBV11-2 and TRBJ1-5): EAGVAQSPRYKIIEKRQSVAFWCNPISGHATLYWYQQILGQGPKLLIQFQNNGVVDDSQLPKDRFSAERLKGVDSTLKIQPAKLEDSAVYLCASSSLGGEQPQHFGDGTRLSIL.

The chain is built from TRBV18 and TRBJ1-6; D uncertain. Trimming left V 4 bases short and J 4 bases short, with 20 bases between. The CDR3 runs to 18 residues. CDR1 and CDR2 from the germline V gene are KGHSH and LQKENI. CDR3 sequence: CASSLHGVGGDYNSPLHF. The CDR3 DNA reads as TGTGCCAGCTCACTCCACGGGGTGGGCGGAGATTATAATTCACCCCTCCACTTT.

The chain links TRBV2 to TRBJ2-3, with unresolved D. The CDR3 length is 12 residues. V shed 7 bases and J shed 2 bases, with 7 bases lying between them. CDR1 is SNHLY, CDR2 FYNNEI, per germline. The CDR3, as DNA: TGTGCCAGCACCCCATTCACAGATACGCAGTATTTT. Amino acid sequence: CASTPFTDTQYF.

The chain couples TRBV4-3 to TRBJ1-1; unclear D gene. The CDR3 extends over 15 amino acids. The ends were cut back, 0 bases at V and 0 bases at J, with 8 bases in the middle. CDR1 is LGHNA, CDR2 YSLEER, per germline. CDR3 amino acids: CASSQEAGVNTEAFF. CDR3 coding DNA: TGCGCCAGCAGCCAAGAGGCAGGTGTGAACACTGAAGCTTTCTTT.

The V call is TRBV2, the J call TRBJ2-4, with 9 bases that match TRBD1. This CDR3 region has 16 residues. The junction had 8 bases not matched to a gene; V was cut back by 6 bases and J by 2 bases. Germline V gene lookup returns CDR1 SNHLY and CDR2 FYNNEI. CDR3 in amino acids: CASSPRQGESKNIQYF. In DNA form, the CDR3 reads TGTGCCAGCAGCCCCAGACAGGGGGAGTCCAAAAACATTCAGTACTTC.

The rearrangement links TRBV7-2 to TRBJ2-3; 7 bases are shared with TRBD1. V trimming: 3 bases; J trimming: 2 bases; junction bases outside the gene matches: 5. CDR1 is SGHTA and CDR2 is FQGNSA in the germline V gene. There are 15 residues in the CDR3. The CDR3 nucleotides read TGTGCCAGCAGCTTTGGGACAGCTTACACAGATACGCAGTATTTT. It encodes CASSFGTAYTDTQYF.

The gene calls are TRBV7-9 and TRBJ1-3; D gene uncertain. CDR3 size: 15 residues. V lost 5 bases and J 0 bases, leaving 11 bases between the germline ends. Per the germline V gene, CDR1 is SEHNR and CDR2 is FQNEAQ (reference sequence). The CDR3 region is CASSPRSVSGNTIYF. The CDR3 DNA reads TGTGCCAGCAGCCCTAGAAGCGTCTCTGGAAACACCATATATTTT.

The chain carries TRBV7-2 and TRBJ2-1; 7 bases agree with TRBD2. Germline V gives CDR1 SGHTA, CDR2 FQGNSA. This CDR3 has 16 residues. Losses at the gene ends were 0 bases for V and 2 bases for J; bases not matched to a gene: 4. CDR3: CASSLAGLAAYNEQFF. The CDR3 nucleotides read TGTGCCAGCAGCTTAGCAGGGCTAGCGGCCTACAATGAGCAGTTCTTC. Full variable domain (remainder filled in from reference TRBV7-2 and TRBJ2-1): GAGVSQSPSNKVTEKGKDVELRCDPISGHTALYWYRQSLGQGLEFLIYFQGNSAPDKSGLPSDRFSAERTGGSVSTLTIQRTQQEDSAVYLCASSLAGLAAYNEQFFGPGTRLTVL.

This chain connects TRBV11-2 to TRBJ2-5; D is unresolved. Per germline, CDR1 SGHAT and CDR2 FQNNGV. There are 14 residues in the CDR3. The ends were cut back, 5 bases at V and 2 bases at J, with 12 bases in the middle. DNA for the CDR3: TGTGCCAGCAGCCCAGATTGGGCACAAGAGACCCAGTACTTC. As protein: CASSPDWAQETQYF.

The chain has TRBV11-2 and TRBJ1-2, with 8 bases that match TRBD1. This CDR3 is built from 16 residues. V was pared by 2 bases and J by 1 base, with 6 bases of the junction left unmatched. Germline lookup yields CDR1 SGHAT and CDR2 FQNNGV. In nucleotides, the CDR3 is TGTGCCAGCAGCTTAAGGCAGGGGGCGGGTAACTATGGCTACACCTTC. Protein: CASSLRQGAGNYGYTF.

The V call is TRBV27, the J call TRBJ1-5; D remains ambiguous. The germline CDR1 and CDR2 sequences are MNHEY and SMNVEV (reference sequence). V gave up 2 bases and J gave up 4 bases, with 12 bases separating them. CDR3 length: 15 residues. CDR3 region: CASSLLPDINQPQHF. DNA of the CDR3: TGTGCCAGCAGTTTACTCCCTGACATAAATCAGCCCCAGCATTTT.

The chain joins TRBV29-1 to TRBJ1-1, with TRBD1 matching over 8 bases. Trimming removed 6 bases from V and 6 bases from J; junction bases left unmatched: 3. CDR1 and CDR2 (germline): SQVTM, ANQGSEA. This CDR3 region has 11 residues. CDR3 sequence (DNA): TGCAGCGTACAGGGGGTCGCTGAAGCTTTCTTT. As protein: CSVQGVAEAFF.

This chain connects TRBV6-5 to TRBJ1-1, with a weak D call TRBD1 (5 bases). This CDR3 is 15 amino acids long. Trimming pared 4 bases from V and 1 base from J, leaving 13 bases between. In germline, CDR1 is MNHEY, CDR2 SVGAGI. CDR3 loop: CASSSIGQGNTEAFF. In DNA, the CDR3 is TGTGCCAGCAGTTCCATCGGCCAGGGGAACACTGAAGCTTTCTTT.

This clone was recorded once. The chain uses TRBV3-1 (or the pseudogene TRBV3-2) and TRBJ1-4; no firm D call. V lost 0 bases to trimming and J lost 12 bases, with 8 bases between them. This CDR3 has 12 residues. The germline V gene encodes CDR1 LGHDT and CDR2 YNNKEL (reference sequence). CDR3 protein: CASSQEGRELFF. For the CDR3, the DNA is TGTGCCAGCAGCCAAGAAGGTCGGGAACTGTTTTTT.

The CDR3, as DNA: TGTGCCAGCCAAACACATTACGCAACTAATGAAAAACTGTTTTTT. Translated: CASQTHYATNEKLFF. The chain couples TRBV7-9 to TRBJ1-4; D ambiguous. Germline V gene data show CDR1 as SEHNR and CDR2 as FQNEAQ (reference sequence). The CDR3 contains 15 residues. V lost 8 bases and J 0 bases, leaving 13 bases between the germline ends. Looking up the rest from reference TRBV7-9 and TRBJ1-4 gives the full variable domain: DTGVSQNPRHKITKRGQNVTFRCDPISEHNRLYWYRQTLGQGPEFLTYFQNEAQLEKSRLLSDRFSAERPKGSFSTLEIQRTEQGDSAMYLCASQTHYATNEKLFFGSGTQLSVL.

This chain uses TRBV29-1 with TRBJ2-1, with 11 bases matching TRBD1. The CDR3 runs 13 residues. V lost 6 bases, J lost 5 bases, and 3 bases stayed unmatched. The V gene's germline CDR1 is SQVTM and CDR2 ANQGSEA. Written as DNA, the CDR3 is TGCAGCGTCCGGACAGGGGGCCACAATGAGCAGTTCTTC. It codes for CSVRTGGHNEQFF.

This chain connects TRBV6-6 to TRBJ2-5, with D possibly being TRBD1 (6 bases). Germline values: CDR1 MNHNY, CDR2 SVGAGI (reference sequence). The V end was cut by 2 bases, the J end by 4 bases, with 8 bases between. The CDR3 runs to 13 residues. The CDR3 bases are TGTGCCAGCAGTTACATAGGGGGAGAGACCCAGTACTTC. Translation: CASSYIGGETQYF.

This chain links TRBV3-1 (or the pseudogene TRBV3-2) with TRBJ2-7; possibly TRBD1 for D (5 bases). This CDR3 has 16 amino acids. CDR1 LGHDT and CDR2 YNNKEL come from the germline V gene (reference sequence). V was pared by 1 base and J by 0 bases, with 13 bases between. CDR3 sequence: CASSQGPGLISYEQYF. The DNA of the CDR3 is TGTGCCAGCAGCCAAGGTCCAGGGCTCATCTCCTACGAGCAGTACTTC.

This chain joins TRBV29-1 and TRBJ1-2; D is uncertain. Trimming pared 0 bases from V and 3 bases from J, leaving 8 bases between. Germline V lookup: CDR1 SQVTM, CDR2 ANQGSEA. The CDR3 spans 13 residues. The CDR3 sequence: CSVEDRRDYGYTF. CDR3 coding DNA: TGCAGCGTTGAAGACCGGAGGGACTATGGCTACACCTTC. Drawing the rest from reference TRBV29-1 and TRBJ1-2, the complete variable domain is SAVISQKPSRDICQRGTSLTIQCQVDSQVTMMFWYRQQPGQSLTLIATANQGSEATYESGFVIDKFPISRPNLTFSTLTVSNMSPEDSSIYLCSVEDRRDYGYTFGSGTRLTVV.

The chain joins TRBV2 to TRBJ1-2; 8 bases are a match to TRBD1. This CDR3 contains 12 residues. Germline assignment: CDR1 SNHLY and CDR2 FYNNEI. V was pared by 7 bases and J by 6 bases, with 4 bases of the junction left unmatched. The CDR3: CASIPDRDGYTF. In nucleotides, the CDR3 is TGTGCCAGCATTCCGGACAGGGATGGCTACACCTTC.

The V and J genes are TRBV6-2 or TRBV6-3 and TRBJ2-1, with 13 bases fitting TRBD2. Germline V gives CDR1 MNHEY, CDR2 SVGEGT. J was trimmed by 3 bases and V by 4 bases; bases with no gene match: 0. The CDR3 covers 15 residues. The CDR3 DNA follows: TGTGCCAGCAGTTGGACTAGCGGGGGCTACAATGAGCAGTTCTTC. Amino acids: CASSWTSGGYNEQFF.

V usage is TRBV10-3 and J usage is TRBJ1-6; no clear D. Trimming removed 4 bases at V and 4 bases at J, with 8 bases between. The CDR3 runs 14 residues. Per germline, CDR1 ENHRY and CDR2 SYGVKD. CDR3 sequence (DNA): TGTGCCATCAGTGGATCCGGTTATAATTCACCCCTCCACTTT. This gives the protein CAISGSGYNSPLHF.

This chain uses TRBV4-3 with TRBJ1-2, with TRBD1 identical over 8 bases. V shed 2 bases and J 8 bases; nucleotides not matched to a gene: 13. The CDR3 runs 16 residues. Looked up from germline, CDR1 is LGHNA and CDR2 is YSLEER. The CDR3 here is CASSQYKDRAISGYTF. The CDR3 DNA is TGCGCCAGCAGCCAATATAAGGACAGGGCGATAAGCGGCTACACCTTC.

The chain has TRBV5-6 and TRBJ2-1; TRBD2 aligns across 10 bases. Germline CDR1 SGHDT, CDR2 YYEEEE. There are 14 residues in the CDR3. Losses at the gene ends were 6 bases for V and 5 bases for J; bases not matched to a gene: 5. CDR3 sequence reads: CASTRTSGHNEQFF. CDR3 nucleotides: TGTGCCAGCACCCGGACTAGCGGTCACAATGAGCAGTTCTTC.

V is TRBV7-2 and J is TRBJ1-2; D is perhaps TRBD1 (5 bases). The CDR3 loop spans 14 amino acids. Germline loops: CDR1 SGHTA, CDR2 FQGNSA. The V end lost 1 base, the J end lost 6 bases, and 12 bases lay between the germline ends. The CDR3 DNA sequence: TGTGCCAGCAGCTTAGGGCCGTCAGGGAATGGCTACACCTTC. Protein product: CASSLGPSGNGYTF.

This chain joins TRBV10-2 and TRBJ1-1; D is perhaps TRBD1 (6 bases). In germline, CDR1 is WSHSY, CDR2 SAAADI. The CDR3 length is 17 residues. The V and J ends lost 2 bases and 2 bases respectively, with 18 bases between them. CDR3 in DNA: TGCGCCAGCAGTGAGGGTCTCGCGTCAGGGGTTAACACTGAAGCTTTCTTT. Amino acids: CASSEGLASGVNTEAFF.